This is a list of T cell receptor beta chains from one sample in a study of T cells in Graves' hyperthyroidism and ophthalmopathy. TCRdb passed the multiplex PCR reads through MiXCR, listing each CDR3 protein once. This sample carries about 640,000 distinct CDR3 sequences, less than 25% of them seen once, and the ten largest clones take around a third. Sequencing used blood. The source is a man aged 30-40 years with Graves' ophthalmopathy. Both conserved end residues are trimmed from each CDR3. The order of the fields is J gene, V gene, CDR3 protein.

j_gene: TRBJ1-6
v_gene: TRBV6-1
CDR3aa: ASIPDSPLH

j_gene: TRBJ1-2
v_gene: TRBV10-3
CDR3aa: AISESTRVDYGYT

j_gene: TRBJ1-2
v_gene: TRBV5-1
CDR3aa: ASSLTGGFYGYT

j_gene: TRBJ2-1
v_gene: TRBV5-5
CDR3aa: ASSYGTSGAYNEQF

j_gene: TRBJ2-2
v_gene: TRBV7-9
CDR3aa: ASSSGPFTGELF

j_gene: TRBJ1-1
v_gene: TRBV4-1
CDR3aa: ASSQTQSNTEAF

j_gene: TRBJ1-1
v_gene: TRBV11-1
CDR3aa: ASSAETGMNTEAF

j_gene: TRBJ1-2
v_gene: TRBV10-3
CDR3aa: AISPAQGAKAGYT

j_gene: TRBJ2-2
v_gene: TRBV5-1
CDR3aa: ASSAVWGDTGELF

j_gene: TRBJ2-7
v_gene: TRBV2
CDR3aa: ASSAFGDSKYEQY

j_gene: TRBJ1-4
v_gene: TRBV18
CDR3aa: ASSPGTSSGEKLF

j_gene: TRBJ2-2
v_gene: TRBV3-1
CDR3aa: ASSITGVSTGELF

j_gene: TRBJ2-3
v_gene: TRBV4-1
CDR3aa: ASSHGLPQY

j_gene: TRBJ2-7
v_gene: TRBV27
CDR3aa: ASSLSGRVYEQY

j_gene: TRBJ2-1
v_gene: TRBV11-2
CDR3aa: ASSLGASGVNYNEQF

j_gene: TRBJ2-7
v_gene: TRBV20-1
CDR3aa: SAPSRSWLSSYEQY

j_gene: TRBJ1-3
v_gene: TRBV30
CDR3aa: AWSVGTTGNTIY

j_gene: TRBJ1-5
v_gene: TRBV5-1
CDR3aa: ASSLAPSSQPQH

j_gene: TRBJ2-1
v_gene: TRBV6-2/TRBV6-3
CDR3aa: ASRIATSGSNNEQF

j_gene: TRBJ2-7
v_gene: TRBV19
CDR3aa: ASSIREGVLYEQY